A single TCR beta chain is shown here with its context. This specimen belongs to a study of PD-L1 blockade in urothelial cancer. The overall study: About 85% of the roughly 29 patients comprised males who had bladder-origin urothelial cancer. Enrolled patients had been treated previously with 0 to 3 chemotherapy regimens. Analysis of blood occurred 3 weeks (second dose) and 6 weeks after treatment start.

The data were produced by immunoSEQ multiplex PCR, yet TCRdb's version contains in-frame clones alone and is incomplete. This table has about 40,000 clones, about four fifths appearing once. Losses at the gene ends were 5 bases for V and 4 bases for J; bases not matched to a gene: 11. CDR1 and CDR2 (germline): SGHRS, YFSETQ. The CDR3 contains 16 residues. Urothelial carcinoma in patients was locally advanced or metastatic. This chain uses TRBV5-1 with TRBJ2-2; TRBD1 matches 7 bases. The receptor comes from a man aged 55 to 70 with urothelial cancer. This material consisted of PBMCs, taken around atezolizumab (anti-PD-L1) treatment. In DNA form, the CDR3 reads TGCGCCAGCAGATTATTTACAGGGGACGGCACCGGGGAGCTGTTTTTT. Amino acids: CASRLFTGDGTGELFF.